Listed below are T cell receptor beta chains from one sample, sequenced in a study of T cell responses to AZD1222 COVID-19 vaccine. Repertoires were generated with immunoSEQ multiplex PCR, while TCRdb's copy carries only in-frame clones and drops some. The sample has 200,000 or so clones, almost 95% seen once. Sequencing used peripheral blood, obtained on day 0 of AZD1222 vaccination. Receptors originate from an adult in good health. CDR3s include the opening cysteine and the closing phenylalanine or tryptophan. Fields, in order: V gene, D gene, J gene, CDR3 protein. A D gene is named only where the DNA matches it firmly.

v_call: TRBV9
d_call: -
j_call: TRBJ2-2
cdr3_aa: CASSAGGGGGELFF

v_call: TRBV3-1/TRBV3-2
d_call: TRBD2
j_call: TRBJ2-7
cdr3_aa: CASSQTSGGSYEQYF

v_call: TRBV19
d_call: TRBD1
j_call: TRBJ1-2
cdr3_aa: CASSLRDRGVTF

v_call: TRBV5-8
d_call: -
j_call: TRBJ1-6
cdr3_aa: CASTHGRQIDNSPLHF

v_call: TRBV19
d_call: TRBD1
j_call: TRBJ1-1
cdr3_aa: CASETGMNTEAFF

v_call: TRBV27
d_call: -
j_call: TRBJ1-1
cdr3_aa: CASSLSSGLGTEAFF

v_call: TRBV3-1/TRBV3-2
d_call: -
j_call: TRBJ1-4
cdr3_aa: CASSQGMTKWSEKLFF

v_call: TRBV19
d_call: -
j_call: TRBJ1-3
cdr3_aa: CASSSLSGNTIYF

v_call: TRBV5-1
d_call: TRBD1
j_call: TRBJ1-2
cdr3_aa: CASSLGTVEGYGYTF

v_call: TRBV6-2/TRBV6-3
d_call: -
j_call: TRBJ1-1
cdr3_aa: CASSIQKNTEAFF

v_call: TRBV27
d_call: -
j_call: TRBJ1-1
cdr3_aa: CASISQGQAFF

v_call: TRBV28
d_call: TRBD1
j_call: TRBJ1-2
cdr3_aa: CASSTSGTGVDGYTF

v_call: TRBV7-2
d_call: -
j_call: TRBJ1-2
cdr3_aa: CASSLQGFYNYGYTF

v_call: TRBV7-2
d_call: TRBD2
j_call: TRBJ2-3
cdr3_aa: CASSLRSGGHTDTQYF

v_call: TRBV5-1
d_call: TRBD2
j_call: TRBJ2-3
cdr3_aa: CASSLGTSGRVTDTQYF

v_call: TRBV11-2
d_call: -
j_call: TRBJ1-1
cdr3_aa: CASSSGGGFGFGTEAFF

v_call: TRBV21-1
d_call: -
j_call: TRBJ1-2
cdr3_aa: CASKNPLDRADYGYTF

v_call: TRBV18
d_call: -
j_call: TRBJ1-3
cdr3_aa: CASSPPTRNTIYF

v_call: TRBV27
d_call: -
j_call: TRBJ2-2
cdr3_aa: CASSSGTQAGELFF

v_call: TRBV4-2
d_call: -
j_call: TRBJ1-1
cdr3_aa: CASSQLGGVNTEAFF

v_call: TRBV7-9
d_call: -
j_call: TRBJ1-2
cdr3_aa: CASSLWQEMYGYTF

v_call: TRBV5-4
d_call: -
j_call: TRBJ1-5
cdr3_aa: CASSSWGRNQPQHF

v_call: TRBV19
d_call: -
j_call: TRBJ2-3
cdr3_aa: CASSSAGIRDTQYF

v_call: TRBV30
d_call: -
j_call: TRBJ1-5
cdr3_aa: CAWSGYNQPQHF

v_call: TRBV7-2
d_call: TRBD1
j_call: TRBJ1-1
cdr3_aa: CASSLDYRGAAFF

v_call: TRBV6-2/TRBV6-3
d_call: -
j_call: TRBJ1-1
cdr3_aa: CASSSYTGRGTEAFF

v_call: TRBV18
d_call: TRBD1
j_call: TRBJ2-3
cdr3_aa: CASSPGQPPDTQYF

v_call: TRBV28
d_call: TRBD1
j_call: TRBJ1-5
cdr3_aa: CASSGTGLSNQPQHF

v_call: TRBV5-6
d_call: TRBD1
j_call: TRBJ2-7
cdr3_aa: CASSSLTGAYEQYF

v_call: TRBV7-8
d_call: -
j_call: TRBJ2-1
cdr3_aa: CASTIHLLDYNEQFF

v_call: TRBV5-1
d_call: -
j_call: TRBJ1-1
cdr3_aa: CASSLGQGYTEAFF

v_call: TRBV11-2
d_call: TRBD1
j_call: TRBJ1-1
cdr3_aa: CASSSSDRGGGTEAFF

v_call: TRBV7-2
d_call: -
j_call: TRBJ2-5
cdr3_aa: CASSLAVSRGETQYF

v_call: TRBV9
d_call: -
j_call: TRBJ1-1
cdr3_aa: CASSVYEAFF

v_call: TRBV28
d_call: -
j_call: TRBJ1-6
cdr3_aa: CASRTQNSPLHF

v_call: TRBV3-1/TRBV3-2
d_call: TRBD2
j_call: TRBJ2-3
cdr3_aa: CASSQDRPLRLAESTDTQYF

v_call: TRBV11-2
d_call: -
j_call: TRBJ2-1
cdr3_aa: CASSWSTWVNEQFF

v_call: TRBV7-9
d_call: -
j_call: TRBJ2-1
cdr3_aa: CASSSSAPLYNEQFF

v_call: TRBV19
d_call: -
j_call: TRBJ1-5
cdr3_aa: CATTLRVQSNQPQHF

v_call: TRBV27
d_call: TRBD1
j_call: TRBJ1-1
cdr3_aa: CASSLQGAKTEAFF

v_call: TRBV6-4
d_call: -
j_call: TRBJ2-3
cdr3_aa: CASSDGAGSTDTQYF

v_call: TRBV2
d_call: TRBD1
j_call: TRBJ2-1
cdr3_aa: CASSEYRDRVYNEQFF

v_call: TRBV13
d_call: TRBD1
j_call: TRBJ2-5
cdr3_aa: CASSLAHRGQETRYF

v_call: TRBV9
d_call: -
j_call: TRBJ1-2
cdr3_aa: CASSLGGSYTF

v_call: TRBV28
d_call: -
j_call: TRBJ1-5
cdr3_aa: CASNTDRGTLSNQPQHF

v_call: TRBV4-1
d_call: -
j_call: TRBJ1-3
cdr3_aa: CASSLGTGSGNTIYF

v_call: TRBV28
d_call: -
j_call: TRBJ1-3
cdr3_aa: CASRSGAGGSGNTIYF

v_call: TRBV5-6
d_call: -
j_call: TRBJ1-1
cdr3_aa: CASSLARGRSTEAFF

v_call: TRBV19
d_call: TRBD1
j_call: TRBJ1-1
cdr3_aa: CASSQLGQVGAAFF

v_call: TRBV6-2/TRBV6-3
d_call: -
j_call: TRBJ1-2
cdr3_aa: CASSPSGANYGYTF

v_call: TRBV6-1
d_call: -
j_call: TRBJ2-1
cdr3_aa: CASSEQWGGNHNEQFF

v_call: TRBV28
d_call: TRBD1
j_call: TRBJ1-5
cdr3_aa: CASSQAATGNQPQHF

v_call: TRBV5-4
d_call: TRBD2
j_call: TRBJ2-2
cdr3_aa: CASSLFTSGGGELFF

v_call: TRBV27
d_call: -
j_call: TRBJ1-2
cdr3_aa: CASSLSGHGYTF

v_call: TRBV9
d_call: -
j_call: TRBJ1-4
cdr3_aa: CASSVGGVATNEKLFF

v_call: TRBV6-6
d_call: TRBD1
j_call: TRBJ2-2
cdr3_aa: CASSPTQGANTGELFF

v_call: TRBV6-5
d_call: -
j_call: TRBJ1-5
cdr3_aa: CASSPQGSNQPQHF

v_call: TRBV29-1
d_call: TRBD2
j_call: TRBJ2-7
cdr3_aa: CSAGLAGSYEQYF

v_call: TRBV28
d_call: -
j_call: TRBJ1-2
cdr3_aa: CASRPGRGGGYTF